The entry below describes one T cell receptor (beta chain). These data are taken from a study of cytomegalovirus exposure and HLA in healthy donors. The germline gives CDR1 LNHDA, CDR2 SQIVND (reference sequence). The ends lost 1 base at V and 0 bases at J; junction bases unmatched: 2. This CDR3 has 16 residues. The primer mix had 60 Vbeta and 13 Jbeta primers. Measured with immunoSEQ multiplex PCR; TCRdb has only the in-frame clones, and not every one. The sample carries about 170,000 clones, roughly 84% recorded once. The TCR was taken from a boy between 2 and 10 years old in good health and CMV-seronegative. Sequencing used PBMCs. The chain has TRBV19 and TRBJ2-1; TRBD1 aligns across 8 bases. The CDR3 DNA reads as TGTGCCAGTAGTATAGGACAGGGGAGCTCCTACAATGAGCAGTTCTTC. Its protein is CASSIGQGSSYNEQFF. The full variable domain, rest sourced from reference TRBV19 and TRBJ2-1, is DGGITQSPKYLFRKEGQNVTLSCEQNLNHDAMYWYRQDPGQGLRLIYYSQIVNDFQKGDIAEGYSVSREKKESFPLTVTSAQKNPTAFYLCASSIGQGSSYNEQFFGPGTRLTVL.